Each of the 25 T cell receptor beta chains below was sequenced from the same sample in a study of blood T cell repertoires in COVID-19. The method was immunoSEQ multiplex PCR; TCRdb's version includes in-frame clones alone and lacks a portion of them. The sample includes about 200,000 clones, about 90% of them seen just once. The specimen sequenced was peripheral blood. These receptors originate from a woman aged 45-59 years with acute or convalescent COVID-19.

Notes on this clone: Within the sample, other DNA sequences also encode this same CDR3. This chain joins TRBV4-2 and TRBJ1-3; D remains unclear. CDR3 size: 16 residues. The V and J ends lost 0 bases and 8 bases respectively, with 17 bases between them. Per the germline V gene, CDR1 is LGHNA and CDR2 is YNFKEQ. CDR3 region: CASSQEPWAGKDTIYF. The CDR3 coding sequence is TGTGCCAGCAGCCAAGAACCTTGGGCCGGAAAAGACACCATATATTTT.

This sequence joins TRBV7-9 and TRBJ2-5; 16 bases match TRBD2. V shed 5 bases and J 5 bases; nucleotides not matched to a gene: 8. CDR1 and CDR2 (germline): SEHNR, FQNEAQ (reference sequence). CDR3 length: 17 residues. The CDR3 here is CASSDRGLAGGQETQYF. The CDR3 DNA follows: TGTGCCAGCAGCGACCGGGGACTAGCGGGGGGGCAGGAGACCCAGTACTTC.

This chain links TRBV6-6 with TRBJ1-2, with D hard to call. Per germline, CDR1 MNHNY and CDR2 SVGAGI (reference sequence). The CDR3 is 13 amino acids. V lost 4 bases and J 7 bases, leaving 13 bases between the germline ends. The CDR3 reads CASSLQEDGGYTF. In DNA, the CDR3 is TGTGCCAGCAGTTTGCAGGAGGACGGTGGCTACACCTTC.

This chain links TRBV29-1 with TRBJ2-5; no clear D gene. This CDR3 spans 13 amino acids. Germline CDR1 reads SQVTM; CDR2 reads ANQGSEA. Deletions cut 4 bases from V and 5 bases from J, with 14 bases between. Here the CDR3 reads CSVVQSLGETQYF. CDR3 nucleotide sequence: TGCAGCGTTGTCCAGTCTTTGGGCGAGACCCAGTACTTC.

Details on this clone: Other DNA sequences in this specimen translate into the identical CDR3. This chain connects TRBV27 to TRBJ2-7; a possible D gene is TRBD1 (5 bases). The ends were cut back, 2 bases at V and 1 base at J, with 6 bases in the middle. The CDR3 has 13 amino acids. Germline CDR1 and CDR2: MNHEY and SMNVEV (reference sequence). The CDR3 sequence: CASSLRGSYEQYF. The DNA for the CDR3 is TGTGCCAGCAGTTTAAGGGGATCCTACGAGCAGTACTTC.

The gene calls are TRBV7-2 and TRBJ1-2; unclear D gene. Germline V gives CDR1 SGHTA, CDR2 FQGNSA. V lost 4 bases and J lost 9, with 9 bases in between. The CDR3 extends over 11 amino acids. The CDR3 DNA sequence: TGTGCCAGCAGCTACCGGGGTAGCTACACCTTC. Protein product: CASSYRGSYTF.

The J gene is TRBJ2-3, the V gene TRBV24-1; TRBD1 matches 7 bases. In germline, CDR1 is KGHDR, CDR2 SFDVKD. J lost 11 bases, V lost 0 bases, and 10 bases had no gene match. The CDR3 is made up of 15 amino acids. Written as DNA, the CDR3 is TGTGCCACCAGTGATTTGATGACTGCCCCAGGGGGGCAGTATTTT. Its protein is CATSDLMTAPGGQYF.

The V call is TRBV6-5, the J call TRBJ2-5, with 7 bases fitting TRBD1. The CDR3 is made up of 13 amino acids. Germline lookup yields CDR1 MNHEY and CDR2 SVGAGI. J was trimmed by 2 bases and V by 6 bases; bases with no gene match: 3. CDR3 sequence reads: CASSGTAQETQYF. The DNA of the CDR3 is TGTGCCAGCAGCGGGACAGCTCAAGAGACCCAGTACTTC.

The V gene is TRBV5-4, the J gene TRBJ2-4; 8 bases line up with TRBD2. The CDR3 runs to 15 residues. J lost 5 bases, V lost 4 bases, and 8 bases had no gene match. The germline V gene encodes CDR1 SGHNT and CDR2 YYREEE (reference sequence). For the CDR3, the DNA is TGTGCCAGCAGCCGCGGAGCGGGGGTGGAAAACATTCAGTACTTC. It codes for CASSRGAGVENIQYF.

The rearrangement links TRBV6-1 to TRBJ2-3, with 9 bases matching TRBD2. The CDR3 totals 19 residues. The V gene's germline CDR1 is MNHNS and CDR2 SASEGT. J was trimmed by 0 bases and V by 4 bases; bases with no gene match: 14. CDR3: CASSVHSGGGVSSTDTQYF. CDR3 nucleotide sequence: TGTGCCAGCAGTGTCCACTCTGGCGGGGGGGTCTCTAGCACAGATACGCAGTATTTT.

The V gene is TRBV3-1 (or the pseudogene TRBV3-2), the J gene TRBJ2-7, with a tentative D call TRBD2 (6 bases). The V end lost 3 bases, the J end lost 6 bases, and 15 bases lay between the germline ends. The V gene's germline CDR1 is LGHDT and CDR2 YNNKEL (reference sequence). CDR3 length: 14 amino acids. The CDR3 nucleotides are TGTGCCAGCAGCCAGGGGTCGGAGGGAGGCGAGCAGTACTTC. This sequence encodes CASSQGSEGGEQYF.

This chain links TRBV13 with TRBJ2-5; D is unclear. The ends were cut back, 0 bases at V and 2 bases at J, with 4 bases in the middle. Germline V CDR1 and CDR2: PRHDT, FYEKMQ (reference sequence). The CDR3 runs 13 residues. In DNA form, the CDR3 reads TGTGCCAGCAGCTTAGGCCCTCAAGAGACCCAGTACTTC. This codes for CASSLGPQETQYF.

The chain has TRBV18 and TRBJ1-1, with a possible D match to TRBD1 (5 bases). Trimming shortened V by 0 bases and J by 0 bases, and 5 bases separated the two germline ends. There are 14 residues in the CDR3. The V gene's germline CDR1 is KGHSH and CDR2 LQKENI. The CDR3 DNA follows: TGTGCCAGCTCACCACCGACAGTGAACACTGAAGCTTTCTTT. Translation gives CASSPPTVNTEAFF.

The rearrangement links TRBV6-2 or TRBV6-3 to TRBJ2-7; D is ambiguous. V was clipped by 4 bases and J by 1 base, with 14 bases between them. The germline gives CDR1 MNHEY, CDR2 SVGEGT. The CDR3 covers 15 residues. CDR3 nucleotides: TGTGCCAGCAGTTCCCCAAGCCGATCATCCTACGAGCAGTACTTC. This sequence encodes CASSSPSRSSYEQYF.

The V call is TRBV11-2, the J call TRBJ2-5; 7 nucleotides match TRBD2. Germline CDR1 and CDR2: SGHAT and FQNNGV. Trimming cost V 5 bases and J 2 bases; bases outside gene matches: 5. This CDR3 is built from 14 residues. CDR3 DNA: TGTGCCAGCAGCCCTAGCGGAGCTCAAGAGACCCAGTACTTC. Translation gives CASSPSGAQETQYF.

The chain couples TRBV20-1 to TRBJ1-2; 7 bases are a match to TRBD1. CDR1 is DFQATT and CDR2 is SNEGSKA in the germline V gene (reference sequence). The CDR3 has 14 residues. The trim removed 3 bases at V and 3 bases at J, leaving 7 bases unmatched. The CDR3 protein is CSASLQGPDYGYTF. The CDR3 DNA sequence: TGCAGTGCTAGTCTACAGGGGCCAGACTATGGCTACACCTTC.

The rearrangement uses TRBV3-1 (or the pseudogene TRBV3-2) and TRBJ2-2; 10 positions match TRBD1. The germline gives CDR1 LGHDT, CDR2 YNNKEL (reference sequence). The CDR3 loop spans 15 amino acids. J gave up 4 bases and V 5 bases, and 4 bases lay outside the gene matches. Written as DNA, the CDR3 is TGTGCCAGCAGCGTAGGGACAGGGGTCACCGGGGAGCTGTTTTTT. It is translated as CASSVGTGVTGELFF.

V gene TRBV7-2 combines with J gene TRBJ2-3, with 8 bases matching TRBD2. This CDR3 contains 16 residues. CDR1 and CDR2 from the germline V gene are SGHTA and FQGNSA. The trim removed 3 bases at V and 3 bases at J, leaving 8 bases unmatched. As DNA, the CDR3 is TGTGCCAGCAGCTTTCACCGGGGGGGCGTAACAGATACGCAGTATTTT. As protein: CASSFHRGGVTDTQYF. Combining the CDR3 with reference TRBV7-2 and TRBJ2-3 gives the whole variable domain GAGVSQSPSNKVTEKGKDVELRCDPISGHTALYWYRQSLGQGLEFLIYFQGNSAPDKSGLPSDRFSAERTGGSVSTLTIQRTQQEDSAVYLCASSFHRGGVTDTQYFGPGTRLTVL.

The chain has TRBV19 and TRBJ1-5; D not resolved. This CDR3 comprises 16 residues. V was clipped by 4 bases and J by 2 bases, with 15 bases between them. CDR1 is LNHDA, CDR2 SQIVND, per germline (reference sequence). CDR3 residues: CASSRAGDVGNQPQHF. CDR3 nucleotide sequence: TGTGCCAGTAGTAGGGCCGGGGATGTTGGCAATCAGCCCCAGCATTTT. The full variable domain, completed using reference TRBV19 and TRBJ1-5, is DGGITQSPKYLFRKEGQNVTLSCEQNLNHDAMYWYRQDPGQGLRLIYYSQIVNDFQKGDIAEGYSVSREKKESFPLTVTSAQKNPTAFYLCASSRAGDVGNQPQHFGDGTRLSIL.

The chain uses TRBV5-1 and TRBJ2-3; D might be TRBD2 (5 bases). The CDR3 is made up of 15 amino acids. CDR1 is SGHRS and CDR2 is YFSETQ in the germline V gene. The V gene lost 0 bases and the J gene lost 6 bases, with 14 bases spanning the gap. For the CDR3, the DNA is TGCGCCAGCAGCTTGGAAGCGGCACCCCTTGATACGCAGTATTTT. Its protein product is CASSLEAAPLDTQYF.

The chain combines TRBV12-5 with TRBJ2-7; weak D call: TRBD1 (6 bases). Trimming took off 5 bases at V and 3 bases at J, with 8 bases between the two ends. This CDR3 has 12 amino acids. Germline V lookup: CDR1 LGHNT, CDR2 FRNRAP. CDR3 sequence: CASGGQFYEQYF. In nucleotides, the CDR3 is TGTGCTAGTGGTGGACAGTTCTACGAGCAGTACTTC.

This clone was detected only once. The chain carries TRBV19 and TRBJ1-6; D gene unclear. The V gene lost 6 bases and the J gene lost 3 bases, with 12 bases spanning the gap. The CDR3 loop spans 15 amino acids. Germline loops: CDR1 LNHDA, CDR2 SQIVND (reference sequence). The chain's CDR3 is CASRRQSLYNSPLHF. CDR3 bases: TGTGCCAGTAGAAGACAATCGCTCTATAATTCACCCCTCCACTTT.

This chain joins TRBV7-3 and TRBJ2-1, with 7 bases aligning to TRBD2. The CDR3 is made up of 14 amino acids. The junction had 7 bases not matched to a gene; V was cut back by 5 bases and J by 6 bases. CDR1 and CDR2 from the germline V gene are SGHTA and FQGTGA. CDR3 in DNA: TGTGCCAGCAGCGCGCGTACGGGGGGCAATGAGCAGTTCTTC. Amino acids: CASSARTGGNEQFF.

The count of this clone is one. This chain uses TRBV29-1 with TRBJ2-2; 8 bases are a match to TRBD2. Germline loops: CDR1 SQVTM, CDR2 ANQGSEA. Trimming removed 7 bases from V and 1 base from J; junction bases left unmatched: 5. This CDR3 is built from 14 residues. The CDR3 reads CSARLARNTGELFF. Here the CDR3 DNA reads TGCAGCGCTAGACTAGCGAGGAACACCGGGGAGCTGTTTTTT.

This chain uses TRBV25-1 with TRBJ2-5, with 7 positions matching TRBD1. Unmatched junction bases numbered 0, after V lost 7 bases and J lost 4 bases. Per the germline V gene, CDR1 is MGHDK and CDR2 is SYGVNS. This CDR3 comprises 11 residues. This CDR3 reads CASTGGETQYF. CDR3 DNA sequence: TGTGCCAGCACAGGGGGAGAGACCCAGTACTTC. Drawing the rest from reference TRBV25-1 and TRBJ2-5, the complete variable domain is EADIYQTPRYLVIGTGKKITLECSQTMGHDKMYWYQQDPGMELHLIHYSYGVNSTEKGDLSSESTVSRIRTEHFPLTLESARPSHTSQYLCASTGGETQYFGPGTRLLVL.